This TCR beta chain emerged from a study of blood T cell repertoires in COVID-19. Study in general: There were acute and convalescent COVID-19 samples, and they came from the United States, Italy and Spain. T cells, B-cell-depleted T cells, or PBMCs supplied cDNA or gDNA.

In the original workflow: Scientists estimated how many nucleated cells there were by amplifying reference gene primers. Using immunoSEQ multiplex PCR, the repertoire was profiled, and TCRdb retains in-frame clones only, with some absent. V, J and clone size are taken as reported in that table, and D and trimming were inferred from the DNA itself. The sample has 55,000 to 65,000 clones, around 79% seen once. The CDR3 sequence is 14 residues long. Germline CDR1 reads LNHDA; CDR2 reads SQIVND (reference sequence). Deletions cut 2 bases from V and 0 bases from J, with 8 bases between. The origin of this receptor is a man in his fifties or sixties with acute or convalescent COVID-19. This chain connects TRBV19 to TRBJ2-7; TRBD1 might be the D (5 bases). Material for sequencing was peripheral blood. The CDR3 nucleotides are TGTGCCAGTAGTATATCAGGGTTCTCCTACGAGCAGTACTTC. Its protein is CASSISGFSYEQYF.